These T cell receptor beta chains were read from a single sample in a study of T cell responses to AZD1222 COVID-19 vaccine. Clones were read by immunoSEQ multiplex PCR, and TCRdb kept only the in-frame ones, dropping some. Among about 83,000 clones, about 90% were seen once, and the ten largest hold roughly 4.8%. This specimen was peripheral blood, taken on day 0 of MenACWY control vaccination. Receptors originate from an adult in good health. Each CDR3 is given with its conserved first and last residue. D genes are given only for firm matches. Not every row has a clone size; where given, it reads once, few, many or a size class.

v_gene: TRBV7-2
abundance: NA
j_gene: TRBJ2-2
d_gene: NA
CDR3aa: CASSLAGLRNTGELFF
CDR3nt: TGTGCCAGCAGCTTAGCGGGGCTTCGGAACACCGGGGAGCTGTTTTTT

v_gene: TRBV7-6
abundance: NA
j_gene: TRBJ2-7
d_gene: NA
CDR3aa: CASSQRGGNSYEQYF
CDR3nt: TGTGCCAGCAGCCAAAGGGGGGGAAACTCCTACGAGCAGTACTTC

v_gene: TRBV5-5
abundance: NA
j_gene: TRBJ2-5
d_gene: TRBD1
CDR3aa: CASSLDRGETQYF
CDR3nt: TGTGCCAGCAGCTTGGACAGGGGAGAGACCCAGTACTTC

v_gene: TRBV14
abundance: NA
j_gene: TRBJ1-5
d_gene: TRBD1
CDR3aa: CASSQEEWQGGRSNQPQHF
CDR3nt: TGTGCCAGCAGCCAAGAAGAGTGGCAGGGGGGTCGGAGCAATCAGCCCCAGCATTTT

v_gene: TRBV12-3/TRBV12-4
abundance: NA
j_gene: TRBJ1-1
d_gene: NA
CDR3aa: CASSLWQGLAFF
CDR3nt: TGTGCCAGCAGTTTATGGCAGGGGTTGGCTTTCTTT

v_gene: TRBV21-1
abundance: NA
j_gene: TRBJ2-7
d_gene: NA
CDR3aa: CASSKGGQEKYEQYF
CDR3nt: TGTGCCAGCAGCAAAGGAGGGCAGGAGAAGTACGAGCAGTACTTC

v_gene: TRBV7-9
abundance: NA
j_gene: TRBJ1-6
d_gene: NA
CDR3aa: CASDERSGNSPLHF
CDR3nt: TGTGCCAGCGACGAAAGATCAGGGAACTCACCCCTCCACTTT

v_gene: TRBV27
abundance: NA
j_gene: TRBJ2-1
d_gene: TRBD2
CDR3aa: CASKGGGTSWERAYNEQFF
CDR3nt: TGTGCCAGCAAGGGGGGAGGGACTAGCTGGGAGCGCGCCTACAATGAGCAGTTCTTC

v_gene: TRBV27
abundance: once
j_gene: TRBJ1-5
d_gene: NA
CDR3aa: CASSSNWGGNQPQHF
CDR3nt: TGTGCCAGCAGTTCAAATTGGGGAGGCAATCAGCCCCAGCATTTT

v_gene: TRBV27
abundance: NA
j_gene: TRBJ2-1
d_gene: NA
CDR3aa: CASTSSSSYNEQFF
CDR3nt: TGTGCCAGCACTTCGTCCAGCTCCTACAATGAGCAGTTCTTC

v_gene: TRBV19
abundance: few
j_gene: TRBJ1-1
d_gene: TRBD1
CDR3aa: CASSILGQGAKTEAFF
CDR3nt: TGTGCCAGTAGTATATTGGGACAGGGGGCGAAGACTGAAGCTTTCTTT

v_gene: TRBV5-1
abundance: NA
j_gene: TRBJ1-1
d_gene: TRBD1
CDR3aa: CASSLSGTGAMNTEAFF
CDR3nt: TGCGCCAGCAGCTTATCCGGGACAGGGGCGATGAACACTGAAGCTTTCTTT

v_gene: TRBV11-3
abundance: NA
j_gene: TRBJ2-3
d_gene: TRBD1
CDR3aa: CASSQGLGGLEGTQYF
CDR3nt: TGTGCCAGCAGCCAGGGGTTAGGGGGCTTGGAAGGTACGCAGTATTTT

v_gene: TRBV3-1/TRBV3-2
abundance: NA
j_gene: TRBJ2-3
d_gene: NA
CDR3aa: CASSQDPGGNSDTQYF
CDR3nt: TGTGCCAGCAGCCAAGATCCGGGCGGGAACTCAGATACGCAGTATTTT

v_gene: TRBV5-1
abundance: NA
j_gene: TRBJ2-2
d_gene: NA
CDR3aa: CASSSLGHGELFF
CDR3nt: TGCGCCAGCAGCAGTTTAGGGCACGGGGAGCTGTTTTTT

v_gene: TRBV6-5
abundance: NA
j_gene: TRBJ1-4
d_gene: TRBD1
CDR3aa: CASSVTGREKLFF
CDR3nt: TGTGCCAGCAGCGTGACAGGGCGCGAAAAACTGTTTTTT

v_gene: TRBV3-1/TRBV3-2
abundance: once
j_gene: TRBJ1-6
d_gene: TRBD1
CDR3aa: CASSQTGVSVSPLHF
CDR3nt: TGTGCCAGCAGCCAGACAGGGGTTTCGGTTTCACCCCTCCACTTT

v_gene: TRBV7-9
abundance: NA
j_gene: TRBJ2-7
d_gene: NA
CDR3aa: CASSLRRSDEQYF
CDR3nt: TGTGCCAGCAGCTTAAGGCGGTCTGACGAGCAGTACTTC

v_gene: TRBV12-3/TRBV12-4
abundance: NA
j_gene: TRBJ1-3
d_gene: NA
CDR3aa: CASSLETGNTIYF
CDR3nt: TGTGCCAGCAGTTTAGAGACAGGAAACACCATATATTTT

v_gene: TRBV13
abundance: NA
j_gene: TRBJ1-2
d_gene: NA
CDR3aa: CASSFPDSRGYTF
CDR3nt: TGTGCCAGCAGCTTCCCAGACAGTAGGGGCTACACCTTC

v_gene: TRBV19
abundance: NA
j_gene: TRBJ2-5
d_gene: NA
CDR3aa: CASSNRDSYQETQYF
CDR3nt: TGTGCCAGTAGTAACCGGGACTCCTACCAAGAGACCCAGTACTTC

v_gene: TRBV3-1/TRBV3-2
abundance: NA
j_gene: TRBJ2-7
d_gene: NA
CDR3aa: CASSQGTGTGTYEQYF
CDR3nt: TGTGCCAGCAGCCAAGGAACCGGGACGGGGACCTACGAGCAGTACTTC

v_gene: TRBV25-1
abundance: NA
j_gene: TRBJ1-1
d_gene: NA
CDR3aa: CATREDLNTEAFF
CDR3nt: TGTGCCACCAGAGAGGACTTGAACACTGAAGCTTTCTTT

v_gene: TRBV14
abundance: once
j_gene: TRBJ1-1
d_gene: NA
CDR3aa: CASSQDRIFRALNTEAFF
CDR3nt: TGTGCCAGCAGCCAAGATCGTATCTTTCGGGCGCTGAACACTGAAGCTTTCTTT

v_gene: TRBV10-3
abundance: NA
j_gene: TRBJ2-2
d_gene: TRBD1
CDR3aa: CAISVGTGVGTGELFF
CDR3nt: TGTGCCATCAGTGTTGGGACAGGGGTCGGGACCGGGGAGCTGTTTTTT

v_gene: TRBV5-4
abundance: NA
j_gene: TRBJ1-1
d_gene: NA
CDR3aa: CASSLLSNTEAFF
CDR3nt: TGTGCCAGCAGCTTGTTGTCGAACACTGAAGCTTTCTTT

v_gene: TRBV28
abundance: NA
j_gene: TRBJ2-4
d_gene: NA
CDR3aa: CASSTTLDTTRLDIQYF
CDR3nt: TGTGCCAGCAGTACCACCTTGGACACCACCCGGCTGGACATTCAGTACTTC

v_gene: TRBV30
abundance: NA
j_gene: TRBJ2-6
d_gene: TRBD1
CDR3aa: CAMTGGFSNGANVLTF
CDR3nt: TGTGCCATGACAGGGGGGTTCTCAAATGGGGCCAACGTCCTGACTTTC

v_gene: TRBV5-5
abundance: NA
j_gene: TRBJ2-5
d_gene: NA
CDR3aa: CASSFSVDETQYF
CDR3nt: TGTGCCAGCAGCTTTTCAGTGGACGAGACCCAGTACTTC